The 14 T cell receptor beta chains below all came from one sample that was sequenced in a study of control samples from healthy donors and cancer patients. Only in-frame clones appear in the TCRdb table, and some are missing; sequencing was by immunoSEQ multiplex PCR. The data hold some 110,000 clones, with nearly 95% observed a single time. Input material: blood. These receptors were taken from a man aged 30 to 39 in good health.

The gene calls are TRBV2 and TRBJ1-4; tentatively, D is TRBD1 (5 bases). The V gene lost 3 bases and the J gene lost 2 bases, with 13 bases spanning the gap. Germline V CDR1 and CDR2: SNHLY, FYNNEI. The CDR3 sequence is 16 residues long. The CDR3 spells CASSDPRQFTNEKLFF. The CDR3 DNA follows: TGTGCCAGCAGTGATCCCCGACAGTTTACTAATGAAAAACTGTTTTTT.

V is TRBV5-1 and J is TRBJ1-2; D might be TRBD1 (5 bases). The V gene's germline CDR1 is SGHRS and CDR2 YFSETQ. V was cut by 2 bases and J by 8 bases, with 16 bases left in between. The CDR3 totals 14 residues. The CDR3 loop is CASSFSQDMRGYTF. CDR3 nucleotides: TGCGCCAGCAGCTTCTCCCAGGACATGAGGGGCTACACCTTC.

The CDR3 is CASSDGQANQPQHF. The CDR3 DNA follows: TGTGCCAGCAGTGACGGGCAGGCCAATCAGCCCCAGCATTTT. The chain joins TRBV2 to TRBJ1-5; no definite D call. Germline CDR1 SNHLY, CDR2 FYNNEI. This CDR3 region has 14 residues. Trimming took 3 bases from V and 3 from J, leaving 9 bases between them.

The chain has TRBV5-5 and TRBJ1-5; the D is unclear. This CDR3 region has 13 residues. Between the trimmed V and J ends, which lost 4 bases and 7 bases, there was a span of 12 bases. CDR1 and CDR2 (germline): SGHKS, YYEKEE (reference sequence). The CDR3 is CASSLDLGQPQHF. CDR3 nucleotide sequence: TGTGCCAGCAGCCTGGACCTCGGGCAGCCCCAGCATTTT.

This clone appeared once. This CDR3 reads CASSLDTSGGFRTDTQYF. The DNA for the CDR3 is TGTGCCAGCAGCTTGGATACTAGCGGGGGTTTCCGCACAGATACGCAGTATTTT. The chain carries TRBV5-4 and TRBJ2-3; TRBD2 matches 11 bases. CDR3 length: 18 residues. Trimming at V came to 0 bases and at J to 1 base, leaving 7 bases not matched to a gene. From germline, CDR1 is SGHNT and CDR2 YYREEE (reference sequence).

J is TRBJ2-2 and V is TRBV27; D is perhaps TRBD1 (5 bases). Germline-derived CDR1 and CDR2 are MNHEY and SMNVEV (reference sequence). This CDR3 region has 16 residues. Trimming removed 5 bases from V and 7 bases from J, with 20 bases in between. The CDR3 here is CASSPQTRWGGGELFF. Written as DNA, the CDR3 is TGTGCCAGCAGTCCCCAGACCCGTTGGGGCGGCGGGGAGCTGTTTTTT.

This clone was picked up one time. The CDR3 coding sequence is TGTGCCAGCAGCAAAGAGGACTCCTCAGATACGCAGTATTTT. Its protein product is CASSKEDSSDTQYF. The chain links TRBV21-1 to TRBJ2-3; the DNA was not used to check the table's D call, TRBD2. TRBV21-1 is annotated as a pseudogene. The CDR3 loop spans 14 amino acids.

This chain joins TRBV7-9 and TRBJ1-4; D is undetermined. The ends were cut back, 2 bases at V and 5 bases at J, with 9 bases in the middle. The CDR3 is made up of 14 amino acids. CDR1 SEHNR and CDR2 FQNEAQ come from the germline V gene (reference sequence). CDR3 loop: CASSLRGTNEKLFF. CDR3 coding DNA: TGTGCCAGCAGCTTACGGGGTACCAATGAAAAACTGTTTTTT.

This clone was picked up one time. CDR3 sequence (DNA): TGTGCCAGCAATCCTCGGACCGGAAACGAGCAGTACTTC. The encoded protein is CASNPRTGNEQYF. This chain joins TRBV28 and TRBJ2-7; unclear D gene. Trimming cost V 7 bases and J 5 bases, with 15 bases left between them. In germline, CDR1 is MDHEN, CDR2 SYDVKM. The CDR3 spans 13 residues.

V gene TRBV12-3 or TRBV12-4 combines with J gene TRBJ2-3; D is perhaps TRBD2 (5 bases). This CDR3 region has 13 residues. The ends were cut back, 5 bases at V and 5 bases at J, with 11 bases in the middle. CDR3 sequence: CASSLREGDTQYF. The CDR3, as DNA: TGTGCCAGCAGTCTCCGAGAGGGAGATACGCAGTATTTT.

The gene calls are TRBV7-9 and TRBJ2-6; D is tentatively TRBD1 or TRBD2 (5 bases each). Germline V lookup: CDR1 SEHNR, CDR2 FQNEAQ (reference sequence). Deletions cut 4 bases from V and 2 bases from J, with 9 bases between. The CDR3 is made up of 15 amino acids. CDR3 sequence reads: CASSSLGAGANVLTF. For the CDR3, the DNA is TGTGCCAGCAGCTCGCTGGGGGCTGGGGCCAACGTCCTGACTTTC.

The chain recombines TRBV7-6 with TRBJ2-1; D unresolved. Germline CDR1 is SGHVS and CDR2 is FNYEAQ. The CDR3 length is 15 residues. Trimming shortened V by 3 bases and J by 4 bases, and 13 bases separated the two germline ends. CDR3 DNA: TGTGCCAGCAGCTTTCGGGTTGAAGGTTACAATGAGCAGTTCTTC. It translates to CASSFRVEGYNEQFF.

This clone was recorded only once. The V and J genes are TRBV6-5 and TRBJ1-1; 7 nucleotides line up with TRBD1. Germline CDR1 is MNHEY and CDR2 is SVGAGI. This CDR3 has 14 residues. V gave up 4 bases and J gave up 5 bases; unmatched junction bases: 7. In nucleotides, the CDR3 is TGTGCCAGCAGTTTACGTCGACAGGGAACTGAAGCTTTCTTT. It yields the protein CASSLRRQGTEAFF.

The chain carries TRBV2 and TRBJ1-1; D call uncertain. The CDR3 is 13 residues long. Germline-derived CDR1 and CDR2 are SNHLY and FYNNEI. With 5 bases removed from V and 1 base from J, the gap between germline ends came to 8 bases. The CDR3 protein is CASSPPGNTEAFF. DNA for the CDR3: TGTGCCAGCAGTCCACCGGGGAACACTGAAGCTTTCTTT.